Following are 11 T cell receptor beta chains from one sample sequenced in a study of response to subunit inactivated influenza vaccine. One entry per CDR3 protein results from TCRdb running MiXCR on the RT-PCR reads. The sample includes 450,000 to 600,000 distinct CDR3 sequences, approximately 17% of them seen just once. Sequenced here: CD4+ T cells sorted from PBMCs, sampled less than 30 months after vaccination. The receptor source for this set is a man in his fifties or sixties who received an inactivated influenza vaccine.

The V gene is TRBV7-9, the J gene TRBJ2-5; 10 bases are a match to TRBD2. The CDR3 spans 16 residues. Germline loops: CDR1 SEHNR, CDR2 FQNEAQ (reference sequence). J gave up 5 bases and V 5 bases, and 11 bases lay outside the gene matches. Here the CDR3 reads CASSPILAGVGETQYF. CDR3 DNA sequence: TGTGCCAGCAGCCCAATTCTAGCGGGAGTCGGGGAGACCCAGTACTTC.

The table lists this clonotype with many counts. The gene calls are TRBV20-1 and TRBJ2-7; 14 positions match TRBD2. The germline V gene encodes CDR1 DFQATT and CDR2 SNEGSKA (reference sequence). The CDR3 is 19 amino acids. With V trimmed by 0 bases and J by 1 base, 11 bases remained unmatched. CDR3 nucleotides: TGCAGTGCTAGAGATCAAGGACTAGCGGGAGGTAAATTTTCCTACGAGCAGTACTTC. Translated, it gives CSARDQGLAGGKFSYEQYF.

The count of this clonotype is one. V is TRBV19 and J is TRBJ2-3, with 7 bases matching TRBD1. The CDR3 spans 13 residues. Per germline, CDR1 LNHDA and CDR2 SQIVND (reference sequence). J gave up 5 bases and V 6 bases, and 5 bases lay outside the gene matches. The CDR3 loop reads CASSRGFIDTQYF. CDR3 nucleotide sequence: TGTGCCAGTAGCAGGGGGTTTATAGATACGCAGTATTTT.

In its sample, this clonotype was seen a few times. The CDR3 protein is CASSQEGLAGGYEQFF. CDR3 coding DNA: TGCGCCAGCAGCCAAGAAGGGCTAGCGGGAGGATATGAGCAGTTCTTC. The chain couples TRBV4-3 to TRBJ2-1; 11 nucleotides align to TRBD2. The CDR3 totals 16 residues. Losses at the gene ends were 0 bases for V and 8 bases for J; bases not matched to a gene: 6. From germline, CDR1 is LGHNA and CDR2 YSLEER.

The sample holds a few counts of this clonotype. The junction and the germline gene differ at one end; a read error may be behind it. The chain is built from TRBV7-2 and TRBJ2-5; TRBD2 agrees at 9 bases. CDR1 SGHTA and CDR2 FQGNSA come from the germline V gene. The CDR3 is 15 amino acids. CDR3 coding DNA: TGTGCCAGCACCTTAGCGGGGGCGAACCAAGAGACCCAGTACTTC. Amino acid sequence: CASTLAGANQETQYF.

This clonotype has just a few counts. The CDR3 nucleotides are TGCGCCAGCAGCTTGTCGGGACAGGGGGAAGAGACCCAGTACTTC. It specifies CASSLSGQGEETQYF. J is TRBJ2-5 and V is TRBV5-1; TRBD1 agrees at 11 bases. The germline gives CDR1 SGHRS, CDR2 YFSETQ. This CDR3 comprises 15 residues. V was clipped by 1 base and J by 3 bases; unmatched bases: 2.

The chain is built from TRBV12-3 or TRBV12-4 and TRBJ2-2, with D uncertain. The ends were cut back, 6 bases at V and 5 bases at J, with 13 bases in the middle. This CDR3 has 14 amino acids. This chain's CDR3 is CASSFQQSTGELFF. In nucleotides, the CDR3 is TGTGCCAGCAGCTTTCAACAATCTACCGGGGAGCTGTTTTTT.

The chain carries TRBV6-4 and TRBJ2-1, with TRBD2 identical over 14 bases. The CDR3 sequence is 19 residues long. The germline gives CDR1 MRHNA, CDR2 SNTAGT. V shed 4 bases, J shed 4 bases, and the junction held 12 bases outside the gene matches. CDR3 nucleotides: TGTGCCAGCAGTGCCGAGAGACTAGCGGGGGGGCCGCAGTACAATGAGCAGTTCTTC. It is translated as CASSAERLAGGPQYNEQFF.

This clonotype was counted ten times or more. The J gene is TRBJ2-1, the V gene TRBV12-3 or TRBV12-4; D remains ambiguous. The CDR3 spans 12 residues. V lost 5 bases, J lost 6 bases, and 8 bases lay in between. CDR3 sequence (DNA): TGTGCCAGCAGTAAACCCGTCAATGAGCAGTTCTTC. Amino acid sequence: CASSKPVNEQFF.

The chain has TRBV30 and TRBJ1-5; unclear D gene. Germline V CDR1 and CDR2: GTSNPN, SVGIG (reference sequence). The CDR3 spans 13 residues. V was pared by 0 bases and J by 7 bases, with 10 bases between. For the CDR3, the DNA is TGTGCCTGGAGTGTTTCCTACGGGCAGCCCCAGCATTTT. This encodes CAWSVSYGQPQHF.

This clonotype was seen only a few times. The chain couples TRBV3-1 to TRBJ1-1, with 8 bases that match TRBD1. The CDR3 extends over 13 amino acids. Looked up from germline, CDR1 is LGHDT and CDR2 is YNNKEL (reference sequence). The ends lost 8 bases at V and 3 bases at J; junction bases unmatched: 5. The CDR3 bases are TGTGCCAGCGCGACGACAGGGGACACTGAAGCTTTCTTT. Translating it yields CASATTGDTEAFF.